This TCR beta chain was sequenced in a study of blood T cells in healthy people across ages. A second 7 to 11 cycle PCR used barcoded and J-beta primers. TCRdb called the 5' RACE reads again in MiXCR, with one record for every CDR3 protein. The sample lists over 600,000 distinct CDR3 sequences, 46% occurring once. CDR1 DFQATT and CDR2 SNEGSKA come from the germline V gene (reference sequence). The CDR3 runs 17 residues. V lost 2 bases and J 0 bases, leaving 16 bases between the germline ends. Sequencing was performed on blood. This clonotype was sampled from a man aged 80 or over in good health. The chain employs TRBV20-1 and TRBJ2-2; a possible D gene is TRBD2 (6 bases). Here the CDR3 DNA reads TGCAGTGCTAGAAGGGAGGCCTTCACCACGAACACCGGGGAGCTGTTTTTT. It translates to CSARREAFTTNTGELFF.